These T cell receptor beta chains were read from a single sample in a study of CD8+ T cells in alopecia areata. The table came from immunoSEQ multiplex PCR; TCRdb's copy has only in-frame clones and leaves some out. The sample records some 150,000 clones, less than 75% being singletons. Specimen: CD8+ T cells sorted from blood. These receptor sequences come from a human donor in good health. Each CDR3 is given with its conserved first and last residue. Each record gives: D gene, clone size, V gene, J gene, CDR3 DNA, CDR3 protein. D genes are given only for firm matches. Clone size is given for some rows only: seen once, a few or many times, or a class if the clone is expanded.

d_call: TRBD2
clone_size: few
v_call: TRBV9
j_call: TRBJ2-3
cdr3_nt: TGTGCCAGCAGCGACGGGACTAGTTCAGATACGCAGTATTTT
cdr3_aa: CASSDGTSSDTQYF

d_call: NA
clone_size: NA
v_call: TRBV13
j_call: TRBJ2-2
cdr3_nt: TGTGCCAGCAGCTTACGGGGGAACACCGGGGAGCTGTTTTTT
cdr3_aa: CASSLRGNTGELFF

d_call: TRBD1
clone_size: NA
v_call: TRBV7-8
j_call: TRBJ2-3
cdr3_nt: TGTGCCAGCAGCATCGGGACAGCGAGCACAGATACGCAGTATTTT
cdr3_aa: CASSIGTASTDTQYF

d_call: NA
clone_size: NA
v_call: TRBV9
j_call: TRBJ2-1
cdr3_nt: TGTGCCAGCAGCCCCGGGGGTGAGCAGTTCTTC
cdr3_aa: CASSPGGEQFF

d_call: TRBD1
clone_size: NA
v_call: TRBV9
j_call: TRBJ2-1
cdr3_nt: TGTGCCAGCAGCTCAGGGGGCGGCTTTCCCCACAATGAGCAGTTCTTC
cdr3_aa: CASSSGGGFPHNEQFF

d_call: NA
clone_size: NA
v_call: TRBV29-1
j_call: TRBJ1-2
cdr3_nt: TGCAGCGTTGAGAGTCGGTGGGGCTATGGCTACACCTTC
cdr3_aa: CSVESRWGYGYTF

d_call: NA
clone_size: NA
v_call: TRBV29-1
j_call: TRBJ1-1
cdr3_nt: TGCAGCGTTGATTCGGGGCTAGCCACTGAAGCTTTCTTT
cdr3_aa: CSVDSGLATEAFF

d_call: TRBD2
clone_size: NA
v_call: TRBV5-1
j_call: TRBJ2-7
cdr3_nt: TGCGCCAGCACCCTTCGACTAGCGGGCTCCTACGAGCAGTACTTC
cdr3_aa: CASTLRLAGSYEQYF

d_call: NA
clone_size: few
v_call: TRBV9
j_call: TRBJ2-7
cdr3_nt: TGTGCCAGCAGCTCCAACTTAGAGGGATTCGAGCAGTACTTC
cdr3_aa: CASSSNLEGFEQYF

d_call: NA
clone_size: NA
v_call: TRBV29-1
j_call: TRBJ2-5
cdr3_nt: TGCAGCGCTTATTTTCGGGAGACCCAGTACTTC
cdr3_aa: CSAYFRETQYF

d_call: NA
clone_size: NA
v_call: TRBV5-1
j_call: TRBJ1-2
cdr3_nt: TGCGCCAGCAGCTTCCGACAGCCCGATGGCTACACCTTC
cdr3_aa: CASSFRQPDGYTF

d_call: TRBD1
clone_size: few
v_call: TRBV28
j_call: TRBJ2-5
cdr3_nt: TGTGCCAGCAGTTGGGCAGGGGGCTTCCAAGAGACCCAGTACTTC
cdr3_aa: CASSWAGGFQETQYF

d_call: NA
clone_size: NA
v_call: TRBV5-6
j_call: TRBJ2-7
cdr3_nt: TGTGCCAGCAATAGTGAGGGTACCTACGAGCAGTACTTC
cdr3_aa: CASNSEGTYEQYF

d_call: TRBD1
clone_size: few
v_call: TRBV4-1
j_call: TRBJ1-2
cdr3_nt: TGCGCCAGCAGCCGGCCGGGACAGTCTTATGGCTACACCTTC
cdr3_aa: CASSRPGQSYGYTF

d_call: NA
clone_size: NA
v_call: TRBV27
j_call: TRBJ2-3
cdr3_nt: TGTGCCAGCAGTGCGATCCCGGGGCCTCAGGATACGCAGTATTTT
cdr3_aa: CASSAIPGPQDTQYF

d_call: NA
clone_size: NA
v_call: TRBV7-9
j_call: TRBJ2-1
cdr3_nt: TGTGCCAGCAGTGTCGCCGGAGGGGGCTACAATGAGCAGTTCTTC
cdr3_aa: CASSVAGGGYNEQFF

d_call: TRBD2
clone_size: few
v_call: TRBV23-1
j_call: TRBJ2-3
cdr3_nt: TGCGCCAAAGGGGGTGCGGGAGGGCGCACAGATACGCAGTATTTT
cdr3_aa: CAKGGAGGRTDTQYF

d_call: TRBD2
clone_size: NA
v_call: TRBV29-1
j_call: TRBJ2-1
cdr3_nt: TGCAGCGTTGATGAACTAGCGGGACTCTACAATGAGCAGTTCTTC
cdr3_aa: CSVDELAGLYNEQFF

d_call: TRBD2
clone_size: NA
v_call: TRBV14
j_call: TRBJ2-1
cdr3_nt: TGTGCCAGCAGCCGCCCGGGACTAAGAGAGCAGTTCTTC
cdr3_aa: CASSRPGLREQFF

d_call: NA
clone_size: NA
v_call: TRBV29-1
j_call: TRBJ2-1
cdr3_nt: TGCAGCGTCGAAGGGGGACTAAGCTCCTACAATGAGCAGTTCTTC
cdr3_aa: CSVEGGLSSYNEQFF

d_call: NA
clone_size: NA
v_call: TRBV6-5
j_call: TRBJ2-2
cdr3_nt: TGTGCCAGCAGTTACTCATCGGGGGCGCTCACCGGGGAGCTGTTTTTT
cdr3_aa: CASSYSSGALTGELFF

d_call: NA
clone_size: once
v_call: TRBV14
j_call: TRBJ2-3
cdr3_nt: TGTGCCAGCAGCCAAGCCGACCGGTCGGACGTCACAGATACGCAGTATTTT
cdr3_aa: CASSQADRSDVTDTQYF

d_call: NA
clone_size: NA
v_call: TRBV7-3
j_call: TRBJ2-3
cdr3_nt: TGTGCCAGCAGCTTAATGGCTGGGGCCACAGATACGCAGTATTTT
cdr3_aa: CASSLMAGATDTQYF

d_call: TRBD1
clone_size: NA
v_call: TRBV5-4
j_call: TRBJ2-7
cdr3_nt: TGTGCCAGCAGCTCGGCAGGGACAGGGATCTACGAGCAGTACTTC
cdr3_aa: CASSSAGTGIYEQYF

d_call: NA
clone_size: NA
v_call: TRBV20-1
j_call: TRBJ1-1
cdr3_nt: TGCAGTGCTAGGACCGGGACTGAAGCTTTCTTT
cdr3_aa: CSARTGTEAFF

d_call: NA
clone_size: NA
v_call: TRBV6-1
j_call: TRBJ2-5
cdr3_nt: TGTGCCAGCAGTGAAGTGAGGACCCAGTACTTC
cdr3_aa: CASSEVRTQYF

d_call: NA
clone_size: NA
v_call: TRBV15
j_call: TRBJ2-5
cdr3_nt: TGTGCCACCAGCAGATCACCGGTTCCTCAAGAGACCCAGTACTTC
cdr3_aa: CATSRSPVPQETQYF

d_call: TRBD2
clone_size: few
v_call: TRBV27
j_call: TRBJ2-7
cdr3_nt: TGTGCCAGCACATCGAGCGGGGGGAGCTCCTACGAGCAGTACTTC
cdr3_aa: CASTSSGGSSYEQYF

d_call: NA
clone_size: few
v_call: TRBV29-1
j_call: TRBJ2-3
cdr3_nt: TGCAGCGTTGATAGGGGCCGCCCGACAGATACGCAGTATTTT
cdr3_aa: CSVDRGRPTDTQYF

d_call: NA
clone_size: NA
v_call: TRBV27
j_call: TRBJ2-1
cdr3_nt: TGTGCCAGCAGTTCGGTTAGGAATGAGCAGTTCTTC
cdr3_aa: CASSSVRNEQFF

d_call: NA
clone_size: NA
v_call: TRBV5-1
j_call: TRBJ2-7
cdr3_nt: TGCGCCAGCAGACCCGACTATATCACCTACGAGCAGTACTTC
cdr3_aa: CASRPDYITYEQYF

d_call: TRBD1
clone_size: few
v_call: TRBV29-1
j_call: TRBJ1-2
cdr3_nt: TGCAGCGTCGACGGGACAGGGGGCGGCTACACCTTC
cdr3_aa: CSVDGTGGGYTF

d_call: NA
clone_size: NA
v_call: TRBV28
j_call: TRBJ2-5
cdr3_nt: TGTGCCAGCAGTTTTTTTGGACAGCAAGAGACCCAGTACTTC
cdr3_aa: CASSFFGQQETQYF

d_call: TRBD1
clone_size: NA
v_call: TRBV29-1
j_call: TRBJ1-1
cdr3_nt: TGCAGCGTTGAAGGTAGGGACAGGGAGGGAACTGGGAACACTGAAGCTTTCTTT
cdr3_aa: CSVEGRDREGTGNTEAFF

d_call: NA
clone_size: NA
v_call: TRBV29-1
j_call: TRBJ2-1
cdr3_nt: TGCAGCGTCGCTGAGGGGACGGGGATGCATGAGCAGTTCTTC
cdr3_aa: CSVAEGTGMHEQFF

d_call: TRBD2
clone_size: NA
v_call: TRBV5-1
j_call: TRBJ2-2
cdr3_nt: TGCGCCAGCAGCTTCAGGACTAGCGGGAAACCCGGGGAGCTGTTTTTT
cdr3_aa: CASSFRTSGKPGELFF

d_call: TRBD1
clone_size: NA
v_call: TRBV29-1
j_call: TRBJ2-7
cdr3_nt: TGCAGCGTTACCCGGACAGGGAGCTACGAGCAGTACTTC
cdr3_aa: CSVTRTGSYEQYF

d_call: NA
clone_size: NA
v_call: TRBV30
j_call: TRBJ2-3
cdr3_nt: TGTGCCTCTGAAGCGGCCCCAGATACGCAGTATTTT
cdr3_aa: CASEAAPDTQYF

d_call: TRBD1
clone_size: NA
v_call: TRBV5-6
j_call: TRBJ2-7
cdr3_nt: TGTGCCAGCAGCTTACAGGTGGGACAGGGGACTAACGAGCAGTACTTC
cdr3_aa: CASSLQVGQGTNEQYF

d_call: NA
clone_size: NA
v_call: TRBV2
j_call: TRBJ2-3
cdr3_nt: TGTGCCAGCGGAGACAGCACAGATACGCAGTATTTT
cdr3_aa: CASGDSTDTQYF

d_call: NA
clone_size: few
v_call: TRBV29-1
j_call: TRBJ2-1
cdr3_nt: TGCAGCGCCCGACTAGACCTCAGCCCCTACAATGAGCAGTTCTTC
cdr3_aa: CSARLDLSPYNEQFF